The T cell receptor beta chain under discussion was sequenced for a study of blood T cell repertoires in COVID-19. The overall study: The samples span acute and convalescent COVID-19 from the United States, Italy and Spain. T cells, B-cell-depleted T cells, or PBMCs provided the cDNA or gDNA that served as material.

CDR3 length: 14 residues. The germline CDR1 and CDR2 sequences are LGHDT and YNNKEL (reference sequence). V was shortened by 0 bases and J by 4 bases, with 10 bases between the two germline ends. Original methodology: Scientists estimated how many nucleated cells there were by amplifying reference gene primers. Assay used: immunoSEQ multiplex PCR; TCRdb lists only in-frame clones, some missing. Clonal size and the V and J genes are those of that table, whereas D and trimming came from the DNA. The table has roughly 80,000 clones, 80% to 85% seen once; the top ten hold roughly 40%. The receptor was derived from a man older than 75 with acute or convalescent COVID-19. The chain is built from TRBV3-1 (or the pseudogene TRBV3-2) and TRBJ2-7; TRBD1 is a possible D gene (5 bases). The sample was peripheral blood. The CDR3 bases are TGTGCCAGCAGCCAAGAGGGCAGGGCTTACGAGCAGTACTTC. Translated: CASSQEGRAYEQYF.